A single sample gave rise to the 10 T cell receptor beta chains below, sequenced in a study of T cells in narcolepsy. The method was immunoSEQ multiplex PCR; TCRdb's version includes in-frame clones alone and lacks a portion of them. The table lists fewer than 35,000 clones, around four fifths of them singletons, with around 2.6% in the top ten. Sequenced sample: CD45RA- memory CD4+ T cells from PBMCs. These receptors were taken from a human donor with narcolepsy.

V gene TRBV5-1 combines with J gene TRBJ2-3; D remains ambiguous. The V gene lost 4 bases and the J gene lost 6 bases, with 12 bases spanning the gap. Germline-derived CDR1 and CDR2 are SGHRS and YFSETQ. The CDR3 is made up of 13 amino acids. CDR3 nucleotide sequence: TGCGCCAGCAGCCCCGTACCCGGGGATACGCAGTATTTT. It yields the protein CASSPVPGDTQYF.

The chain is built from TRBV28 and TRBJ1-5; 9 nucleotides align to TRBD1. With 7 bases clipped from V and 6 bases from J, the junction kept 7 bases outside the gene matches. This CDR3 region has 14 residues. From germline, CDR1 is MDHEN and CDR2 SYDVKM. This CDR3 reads CASTDRDRVQPQHF. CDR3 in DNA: TGTGCCAGCACTGACCGGGACAGGGTTCAGCCCCAGCATTTT.

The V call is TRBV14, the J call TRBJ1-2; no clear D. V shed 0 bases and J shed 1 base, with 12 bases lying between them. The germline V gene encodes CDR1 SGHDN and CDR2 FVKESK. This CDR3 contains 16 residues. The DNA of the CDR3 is TGTGCCAGCAGCCAAGATCACTCCGGGGTTAACTATGGCTACACCTTC. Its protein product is CASSQDHSGVNYGYTF.

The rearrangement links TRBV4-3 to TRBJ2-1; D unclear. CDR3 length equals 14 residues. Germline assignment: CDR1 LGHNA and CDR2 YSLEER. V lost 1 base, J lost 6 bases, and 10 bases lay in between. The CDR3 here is CASSQGVLGNEQFF. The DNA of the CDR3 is TGCGCCAGCAGCCAAGGAGTACTGGGCAATGAGCAGTTCTTC.

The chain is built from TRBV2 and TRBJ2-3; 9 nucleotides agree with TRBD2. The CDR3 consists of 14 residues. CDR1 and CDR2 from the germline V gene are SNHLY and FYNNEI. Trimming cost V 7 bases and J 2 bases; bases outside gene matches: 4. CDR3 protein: CASNSGGYTDTQYF. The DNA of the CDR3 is TGTGCCAGCAATAGCGGGGGCTACACAGATACGCAGTATTTT.

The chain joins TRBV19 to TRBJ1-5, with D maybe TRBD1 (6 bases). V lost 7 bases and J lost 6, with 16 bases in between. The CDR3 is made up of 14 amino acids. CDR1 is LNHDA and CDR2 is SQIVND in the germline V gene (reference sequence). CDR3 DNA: TGTGCCAGTATGCCGGGACAACGGGCTCAGCCCCAGCATTTT. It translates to CASMPGQRAQPQHF.

This chain's CDR3 is CASSVIGHGEKLFF. Here the CDR3 DNA reads TGTGCCAGCAGCGTAATAGGGCACGGTGAAAAACTGTTTTTT. The chain joins TRBV9 to TRBJ1-4; D unclear. The V end lost 1 base, the J end lost 7 bases, and 11 bases lay between the germline ends. Looked up from germline, CDR1 is SGDLS and CDR2 is YYNGEE. The CDR3 has 14 amino acids.

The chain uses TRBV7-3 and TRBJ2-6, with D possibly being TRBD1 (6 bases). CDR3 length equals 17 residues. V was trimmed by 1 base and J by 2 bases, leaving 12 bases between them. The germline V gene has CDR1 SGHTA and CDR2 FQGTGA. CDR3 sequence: CASSLRQGNPGANVLTF. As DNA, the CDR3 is TGTGCCAGCAGCTTAAGGCAGGGGAACCCTGGGGCCAACGTCCTGACTTTC.

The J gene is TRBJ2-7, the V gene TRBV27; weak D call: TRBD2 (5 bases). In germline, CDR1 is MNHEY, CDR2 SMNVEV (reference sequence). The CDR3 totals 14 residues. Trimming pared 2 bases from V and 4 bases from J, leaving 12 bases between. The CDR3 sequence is CASSLGGPDYEQYF. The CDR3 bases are TGTGCCAGCAGTTTAGGAGGCCCCGATTACGAGCAGTACTTC.

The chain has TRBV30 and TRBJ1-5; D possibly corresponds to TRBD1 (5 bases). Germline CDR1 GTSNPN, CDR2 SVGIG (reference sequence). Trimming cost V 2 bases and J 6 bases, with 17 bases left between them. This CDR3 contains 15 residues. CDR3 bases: TGTGCCTGGAGTACACTTGGGCAGGGAGCTCAGCCCCAGCATTTT. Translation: CAWSTLGQGAQPQHF.